The T cell receptor beta chain under discussion was sequenced for a study of vaccination effects on CD4 cells after COVID-19. General study points: Pronounced clonal contraction occurred in clones induced by infection and by vaccine late after vaccination. Convalescents' post-vaccine spike-reactive clones were mainly new, vaccine-induced.

Profiling relied on immunoSEQ multiplex PCR, and the TCRdb table lists in-frame clones only, not all of them. The data hold around 50,000 clones, with around 70% observed a single time. Upon completion of more than 9 days in culture, CD4+ T cells were isolated. This individual tested PCR-positive for SARS-CoV-2 infection between March and December 2020. Two-dose BNT162b2 or mRNA-1273 vaccination was given to participants. Trimming pared 4 bases from V and 0 bases from J, leaving 10 bases between. Germline V CDR1 and CDR2: SGDLS, YYNGEE. This CDR3 spans 14 amino acids. Concerning this clone itself: What it binds is not known.

J is TRBJ1-1 and V is TRBV9; D is ambiguous. Specimen: CD4+ T cells from PBMCs cultured without peptide, collected after COVID-19 vaccination. This sequence originates from a human donor who had a prior SARS-CoV-2 infection. CDR3 protein: CASSTDVMNTEAFF. The CDR3, as DNA: TGTGCCAGCAGCACCGACGTTATGAACACTGAAGCTTTCTTT. Variable domain in full (rest from reference TRBV9 and TRBJ1-1): DSGVTQTPKHLITATGQRVTLRCSPRSGDLSVYWYQQSLDQGLQFLIQYYNGEERAKGNILERFSAQQFPDLHSELNLSSLELGDSALYFCASSTDVMNTEAFFGQGTRLTVV.